This TCR beta chain originates from a study of cytomegalovirus exposure and HLA in healthy donors. Study-wide points: TCR clusters originating in the first cohort tended to co-occur in the approximately 120 validation repertoires, according to a later analysis. It was 150 to 200 TCR beta chains that were listed as cytomegalovirus-associated. Published work reported that the classifier diagnosed cytomegalovirus status with high specificity and sensitivity.

The donors were members of the roughly 130-subject validation cohort (separate from the approximately 670-subject first cohort). As to this clone: Its cognate antigen is unknown.

Trimming shortened V by 5 bases and J by 5 bases, and 13 bases separated the two germline ends. The CDR3 consists of 13 residues. Per germline, CDR1 SGHTA and CDR2 FQGNSA. Generated by immunoSEQ multiplex PCR, the TCRdb table keeps only in-frame clones and is missing some. This repertoire shows approximately 200,000 clones, roughly 84% found once; its top ten account for approximately 7%. The V and J genes are TRBV7-2 and TRBJ2-7; D uncertain. This clonotype was obtained from a man between 18 and 29 years old in good health and CMV-seropositive. The sequencing sample was made of PBMCs. The CDR3, as DNA: TGTGCCAGCAGCATTCGGGTTGGCGACGAGCAGTACTTC. Encoded protein: CASSIRVGDEQYF.